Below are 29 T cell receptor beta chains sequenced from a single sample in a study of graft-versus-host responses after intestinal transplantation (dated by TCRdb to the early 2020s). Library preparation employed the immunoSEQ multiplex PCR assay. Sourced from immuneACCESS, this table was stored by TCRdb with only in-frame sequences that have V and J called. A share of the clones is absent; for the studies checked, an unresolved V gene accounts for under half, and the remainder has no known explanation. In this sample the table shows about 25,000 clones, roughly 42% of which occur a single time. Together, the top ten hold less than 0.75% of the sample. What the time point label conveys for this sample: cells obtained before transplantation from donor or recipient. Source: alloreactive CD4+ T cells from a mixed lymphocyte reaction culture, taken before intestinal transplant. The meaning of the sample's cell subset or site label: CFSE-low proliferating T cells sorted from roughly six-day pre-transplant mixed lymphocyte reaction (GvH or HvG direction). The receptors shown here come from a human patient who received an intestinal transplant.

The CDR3 region is CASSQAGGSYEQYF. In nucleotides, the CDR3 is TGTGCCAGTTCTCAAGCGGGGGGCTCCTACGAGCAGTACTTC. This chain uses TRBV18 with TRBJ2-7, with 9 positions matching TRBD2. The CDR3 consists of 14 residues. Germline V lookup: CDR1 KGHSH, CDR2 LQKENI. After removal of 9 bases from V and 0 bases from J, the junction contained 6 bases not matched to a gene. Variable domain in full (rest from reference TRBV18 and TRBJ2-7): NAGVMQNPRHLVRRRGQEARLRCSPMKGHSHVYWYRQLPEEGLKFMVYLQKENIIDESGMPKERFSAEFPKEGPSILRIQQVVRGDSAAYFCASSQAGGSYEQYFGPGTRLTVT.

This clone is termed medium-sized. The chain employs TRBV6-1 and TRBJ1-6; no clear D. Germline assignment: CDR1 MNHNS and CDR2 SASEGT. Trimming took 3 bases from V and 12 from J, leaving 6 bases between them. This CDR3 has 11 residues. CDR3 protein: CASSEWRPLHF. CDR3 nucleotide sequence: TGTGCCAGCAGTGAGTGGAGACCCCTCCACTTT.

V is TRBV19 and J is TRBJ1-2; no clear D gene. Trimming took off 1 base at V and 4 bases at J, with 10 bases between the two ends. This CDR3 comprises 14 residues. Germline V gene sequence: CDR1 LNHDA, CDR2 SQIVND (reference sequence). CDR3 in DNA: TGTGCCAGTAGTATAGCACCAGAATCCTATGGCTACACCTTC. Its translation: CASSIAPESYGYTF.

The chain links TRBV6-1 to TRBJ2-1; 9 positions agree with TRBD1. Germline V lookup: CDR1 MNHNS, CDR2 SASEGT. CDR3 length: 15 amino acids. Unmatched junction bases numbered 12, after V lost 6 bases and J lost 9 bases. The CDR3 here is CASSLQGAYGGEQFF. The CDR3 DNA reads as TGTGCCAGCAGCCTACAGGGGGCTTACGGAGGTGAGCAGTTCTTC.

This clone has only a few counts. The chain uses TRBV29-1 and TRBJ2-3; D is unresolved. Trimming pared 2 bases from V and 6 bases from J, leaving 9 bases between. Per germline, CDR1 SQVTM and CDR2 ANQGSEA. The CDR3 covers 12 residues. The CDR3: CSVEQLRDTQYF. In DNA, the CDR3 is TGCAGCGTTGAACAGCTGAGGGATACGCAGTATTTT.

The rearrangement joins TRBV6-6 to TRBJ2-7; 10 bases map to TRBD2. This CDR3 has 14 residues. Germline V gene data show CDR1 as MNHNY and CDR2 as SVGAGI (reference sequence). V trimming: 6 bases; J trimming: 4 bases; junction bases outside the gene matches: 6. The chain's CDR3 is CASRMSGGAYEQYF. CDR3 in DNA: TGTGCCAGCAGGATGAGCGGGGGGGCTTACGAGCAGTACTTC.

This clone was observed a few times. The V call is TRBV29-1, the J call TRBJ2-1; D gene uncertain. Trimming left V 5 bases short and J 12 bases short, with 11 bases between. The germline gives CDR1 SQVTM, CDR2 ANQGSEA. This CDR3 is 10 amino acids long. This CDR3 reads CSVWSTGQFF. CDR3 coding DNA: TGCAGCGTTTGGTCAACGGGGCAGTTCTTC.

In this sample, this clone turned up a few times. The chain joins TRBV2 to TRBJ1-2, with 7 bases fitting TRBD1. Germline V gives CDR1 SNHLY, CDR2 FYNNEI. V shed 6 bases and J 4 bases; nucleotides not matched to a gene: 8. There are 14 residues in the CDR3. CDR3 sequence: CASRATGMGYGYTF. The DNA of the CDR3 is TGTGCCAGCAGGGCGACAGGGATGGGCTATGGCTACACCTTC.

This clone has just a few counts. CDR3 amino acids: CASSQDFHTDTQYF. The CDR3 region has the DNA TGCGCCAGCAGCCAAGATTTCCACACAGATACGCAGTATTTT. This rearrangement joins TRBV4-3 to TRBJ2-3; D is ambiguous. Trimming cost V 0 bases and J 2 bases, with 6 bases left between them. Germline V gene lookup returns CDR1 LGHNA and CDR2 YSLEER. This CDR3 is 14 amino acids long.

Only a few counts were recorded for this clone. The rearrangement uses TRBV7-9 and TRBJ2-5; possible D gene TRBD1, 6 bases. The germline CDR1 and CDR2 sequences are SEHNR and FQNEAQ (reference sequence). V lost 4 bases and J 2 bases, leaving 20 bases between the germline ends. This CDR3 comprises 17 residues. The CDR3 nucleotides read TGTGCCAGCAGCTCCACCATACGATCCACAGGGCAAGAGACCCAGTACTTC. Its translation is CASSSTIRSTGQETQYF.

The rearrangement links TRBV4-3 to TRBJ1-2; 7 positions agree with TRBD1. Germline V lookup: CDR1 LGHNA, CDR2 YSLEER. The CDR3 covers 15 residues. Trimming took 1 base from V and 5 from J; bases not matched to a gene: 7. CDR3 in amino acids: CASSQAVNRGYGYTF. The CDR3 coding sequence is TGCGCCAGCAGCCAAGCTGTTAACAGGGGATATGGCTACACCTTC.

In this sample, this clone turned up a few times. CDR3 protein: CASSLAQGRDSPLHF. In DNA, the CDR3 is TGTGCCAGCAGCTTGGCCCAGGGGAGGGATTCACCCCTCCACTTT. The chain combines TRBV5-4 with TRBJ1-6, with a weak D call TRBD1 (6 bases). CDR3 size: 15 residues. The V end lost 0 bases, the J end lost 8 bases, and 12 bases lay between the germline ends. Germline lookup yields CDR1 SGHNT and CDR2 YYREEE (reference sequence).

This CDR3 reads CAWSHAVVGPYGYTF. The CDR3 nucleotides are TGTGCCTGGAGTCACGCGGTCGTGGGGCCCTATGGCTACACCTTC. V and J are TRBV30 and TRBJ1-2, with D maybe TRBD1 (5 bases). This CDR3 comprises 15 residues. V gave up 2 bases and J gave up 4 bases, with 17 bases separating them. The germline V gene encodes CDR1 GTSNPN and CDR2 SVGIG (reference sequence).

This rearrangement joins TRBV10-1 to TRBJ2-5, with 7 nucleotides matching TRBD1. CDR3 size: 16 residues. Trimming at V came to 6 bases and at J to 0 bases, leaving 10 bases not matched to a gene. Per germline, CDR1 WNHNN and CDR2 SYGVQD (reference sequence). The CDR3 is CASSPSMGQYQETQYF. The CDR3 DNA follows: TGCGCCAGCAGCCCTTCTATGGGACAGTACCAAGAGACCCAGTACTTC.

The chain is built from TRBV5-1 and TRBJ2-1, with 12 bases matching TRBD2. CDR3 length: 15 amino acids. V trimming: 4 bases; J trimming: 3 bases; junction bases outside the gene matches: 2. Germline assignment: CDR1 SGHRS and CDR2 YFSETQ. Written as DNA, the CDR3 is TGCGCCAGCAGCCTGACTAGCGGGGGCTACAATGAGCAGTTCTTC. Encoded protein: CASSLTSGGYNEQFF.

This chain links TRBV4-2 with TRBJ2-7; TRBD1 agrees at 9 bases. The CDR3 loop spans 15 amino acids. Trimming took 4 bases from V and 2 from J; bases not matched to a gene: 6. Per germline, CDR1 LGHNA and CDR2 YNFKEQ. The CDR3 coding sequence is TGTGCCAGCAGCCCTCCCGGGACAGGGACCTACGAGCAGTACTTC. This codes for CASSPPGTGTYEQYF.

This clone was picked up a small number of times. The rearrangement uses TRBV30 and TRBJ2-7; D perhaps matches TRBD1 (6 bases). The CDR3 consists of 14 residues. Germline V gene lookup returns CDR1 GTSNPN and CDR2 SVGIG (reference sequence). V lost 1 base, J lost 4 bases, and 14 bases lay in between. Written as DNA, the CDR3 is TGTGCCTGGAGTGCAGGGGTATCCCCTTACGAGCAGTACTTC. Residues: CAWSAGVSPYEQYF.

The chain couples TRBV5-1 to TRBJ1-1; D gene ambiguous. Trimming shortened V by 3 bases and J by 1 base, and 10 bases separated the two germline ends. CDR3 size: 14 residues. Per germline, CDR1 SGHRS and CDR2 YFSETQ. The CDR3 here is CASSSNTANTEAFF. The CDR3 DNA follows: TGCGCCAGCAGCTCCAATACAGCGAACACTGAAGCTTTCTTT.

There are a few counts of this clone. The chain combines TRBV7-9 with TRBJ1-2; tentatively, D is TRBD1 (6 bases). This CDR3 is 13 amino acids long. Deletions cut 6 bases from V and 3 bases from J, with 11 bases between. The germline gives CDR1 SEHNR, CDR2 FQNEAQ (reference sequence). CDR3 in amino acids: CASSPDRYYGYTF. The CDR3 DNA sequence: TGTGCCAGCAGTCCGGACAGATACTATGGCTACACCTTC.

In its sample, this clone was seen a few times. DNA for the CDR3: TGTGCCAGCAGCCGACCGACAGGGGGCCTTGGCATTCAGTACTTC. It is translated as CASSRPTGGLGIQYF. The rearrangement joins TRBV7-2 to TRBJ2-4, with 10 bases identical to TRBD1. Per the germline V gene, CDR1 is SGHTA and CDR2 is FQGNSA. V shed 5 bases, J shed 9 bases, and the junction held 10 bases outside the gene matches. This CDR3 is built from 15 residues.

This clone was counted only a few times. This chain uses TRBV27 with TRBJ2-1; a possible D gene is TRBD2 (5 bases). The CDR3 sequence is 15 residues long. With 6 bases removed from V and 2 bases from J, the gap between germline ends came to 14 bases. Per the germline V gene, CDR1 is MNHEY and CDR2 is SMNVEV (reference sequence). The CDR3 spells CASRVRGLTYNEQFF. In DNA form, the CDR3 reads TGTGCCAGCAGGGTTCGGGGTCTGACCTACAATGAGCAGTTCTTC.

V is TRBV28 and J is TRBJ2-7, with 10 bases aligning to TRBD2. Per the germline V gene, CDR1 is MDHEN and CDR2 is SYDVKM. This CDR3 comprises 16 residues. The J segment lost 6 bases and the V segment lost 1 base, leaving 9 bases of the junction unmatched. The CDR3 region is CASSLLAGLAGAEQYF. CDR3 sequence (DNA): TGTGCCAGCAGTTTATTAGCTGGTCTAGCGGGAGCCGAGCAGTACTTC.

DNA of the CDR3: TGTGCCAGCAGCCGTTCGGGACAGGGGGAGACCCAGTACTTC. Amino acid sequence: CASSRSGQGETQYF. The chain recombines TRBV5-4 with TRBJ2-5, with 10 bases that match TRBD1. This CDR3 is built from 14 residues. CDR1 and CDR2 from the germline V gene are SGHNT and YYREEE (reference sequence). V was clipped by 4 bases and J by 5 bases; unmatched bases: 5.

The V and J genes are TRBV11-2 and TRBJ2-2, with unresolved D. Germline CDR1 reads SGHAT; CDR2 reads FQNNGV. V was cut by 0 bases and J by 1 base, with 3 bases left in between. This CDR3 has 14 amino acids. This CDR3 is CASSLERNTGELFF. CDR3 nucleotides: TGTGCCAGCAGCTTAGAGAGGAACACCGGGGAGCTGTTTTTT.

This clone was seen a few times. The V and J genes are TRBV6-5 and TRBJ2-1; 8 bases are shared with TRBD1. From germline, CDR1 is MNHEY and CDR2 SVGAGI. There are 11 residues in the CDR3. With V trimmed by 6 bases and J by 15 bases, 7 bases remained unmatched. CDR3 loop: CASSQGTGRFF. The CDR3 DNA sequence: TGTGCCAGCAGCCAAGGGACAGGAAGGTTCTTC.

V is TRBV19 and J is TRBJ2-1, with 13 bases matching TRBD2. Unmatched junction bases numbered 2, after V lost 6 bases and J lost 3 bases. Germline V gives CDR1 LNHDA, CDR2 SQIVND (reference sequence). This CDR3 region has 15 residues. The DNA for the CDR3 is TGTGCCAGTAGCCGACTAGCGGGGGGCTACAATGAGCAGTTCTTC. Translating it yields CASSRLAGGYNEQFF.

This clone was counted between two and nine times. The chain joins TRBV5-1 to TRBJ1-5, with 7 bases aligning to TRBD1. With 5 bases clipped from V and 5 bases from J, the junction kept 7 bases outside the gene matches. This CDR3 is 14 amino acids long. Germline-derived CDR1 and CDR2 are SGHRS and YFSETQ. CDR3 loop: CASSWDSRDQPQHF. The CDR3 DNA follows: TGCGCCAGCAGTTGGGACAGTCGGGATCAGCCCCAGCATTTT.

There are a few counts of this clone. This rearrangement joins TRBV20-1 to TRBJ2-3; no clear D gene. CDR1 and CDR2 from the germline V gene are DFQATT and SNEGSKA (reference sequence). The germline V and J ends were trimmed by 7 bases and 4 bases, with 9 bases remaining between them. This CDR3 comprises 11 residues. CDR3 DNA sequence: TGCAGTGATGCGAAGTCAGATACGCAGTATTTT. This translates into CSDAKSDTQYF.

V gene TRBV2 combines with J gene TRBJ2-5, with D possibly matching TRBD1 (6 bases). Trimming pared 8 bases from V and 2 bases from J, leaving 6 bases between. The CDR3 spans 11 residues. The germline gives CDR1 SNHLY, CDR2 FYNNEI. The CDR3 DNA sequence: TGTGCCAGCGGACAGCAAGAGACCCAGTACTTC. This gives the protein CASGQQETQYF.